The 18 T cell receptor beta chains in this list originate from one sample, sequenced in a study of T cells in Graves' hyperthyroidism and ophthalmopathy. There were TCR beta CDR3 regions amplified from RNA transcripts. Carried out on the TCR CDR3, a first-round RT-PCR used the HTBI primer set. TCRdb processed the multiplex PCR reads anew with MiXCR; each CDR3 protein has one entry. The sample records almost 350,000 distinct CDR3 sequences, over 15% being singletons. The sequenced sample consisted of blood. Receptors were obtained from a woman aged 40 to 49 with Graves' ophthalmopathy.

This clonotype was counted at least ten times. The chain employs TRBV7-2 and TRBJ2-2; D possibly uses TRBD1 or TRBD2 (5 bases each). The germline V gene has CDR1 SGHTA and CDR2 FQGNSA. V lost 1 base and J 5 bases, leaving 11 bases between the germline ends. This CDR3 contains 15 residues. The chain's CDR3 is CASSLVGTATGELFF. The CDR3 coding sequence is TGTGCCAGCAGCTTAGTTGGGACCGCGACCGGGGAGCTGTTTTTT. The full variable domain, in which reference TRBV7-2 and TRBJ2-2 provide the parts outside the CDR3, is GAGVSQSPSNKVTEKGKDVELRCDPISGHTALYWYRQSLGQGLEFLIYFQGNSAPDKSGLPSDRFSAERTGGSVSTLTIQRTQQEDSAVYLCASSLVGTATGELFFGEGSRLTVL.

This rearrangement joins TRBV9 to TRBJ2-7, with D possibly being TRBD2 (6 bases). From germline, CDR1 is SGDLS and CDR2 YYNGEE. V lost 5 bases, J lost 0 bases, and 21 bases lay in between. The CDR3 has 17 residues. Here the CDR3 reads CASSYRAPGLGSYEQYF. The CDR3 DNA follows: TGTGCCAGCAGTTACAGAGCTCCGGGACTTGGCTCCTACGAGCAGTACTTC.

This clonotype came up many times. This chain links TRBV24-1 with TRBJ1-2; D unclear. Trimming took off 9 bases at V and 2 bases at J, with 9 bases between the two ends. The germline gives CDR1 KGHDR, CDR2 SFDVKD. The length of the CDR3 is 12 residues. CDR3 in DNA: TGTGCCACCGGAGACAACAACTATGGCTACACCTTC. This encodes CATGDNNYGYTF.

This clonotype was observed at least ten times. CDR3 bases: TGTGCCAGCAGCTCTGGCGGGACAGGGGGCGTTAATCAGCCCCAGCATTTT. Amino acid sequence: CASSSGGTGGVNQPQHF. The rearrangement joins TRBV11-2 to TRBJ1-5; 12 positions match TRBD1. V shed 4 bases and J 4 bases; nucleotides not matched to a gene: 8. The germline gives CDR1 SGHAT, CDR2 FQNNGV. The CDR3 is made up of 17 amino acids.

This clonotype was recorded many times. This chain joins TRBV29-1 and TRBJ2-7; 11 bases match TRBD1. The CDR3 consists of 16 residues. Germline V gene sequence: CDR1 SQVTM, CDR2 ANQGSEA. J lost 2 bases, V lost 4 bases, and 10 bases had no gene match. The CDR3 nucleotides read TGCAGCGTTGGAGTCTTTGGGGACAGGGGGACCTACGAGCAGTACTTC. Translated, it gives CSVGVFGDRGTYEQYF.

This clonotype was counted ten times or more. The chain employs TRBV6-1 and TRBJ2-7, with unresolved D. This CDR3 region has 13 residues. Germline V gene sequence: CDR1 MNHNS, CDR2 SASEGT. Trimming removed 6 bases at V and 0 bases at J, with 9 bases between. CDR3 sequence (DNA): TGTGCCAGCAGATCCGAGGACTCCTACGAGCAGTACTTC. This translates into CASRSEDSYEQYF.

This clonotype was seen repeatedly, ten times or more. The gene calls are TRBV30 and TRBJ2-3; 8 positions match TRBD2. The CDR3 has 14 amino acids. V was clipped by 3 bases and J by 4 bases; unmatched bases: 6. Germline CDR1 and CDR2: GTSNPN and SVGIG (reference sequence). The CDR3 DNA reads TGTGCCTGGAGGGCGGGAGGAGAAGCAGATACGCAGTATTTT. It yields the protein CAWRAGGEADTQYF.

There are many counts of this clonotype. The chain has TRBV28 and TRBJ2-7; 9 nucleotides align to TRBD2. The trim removed 6 bases at V and 2 bases at J, leaving 14 bases unmatched. This CDR3 contains 17 residues. Looked up from germline, CDR1 is MDHEN and CDR2 is SYDVKM. The CDR3 spells CASSQIGASGTPYEQYF. The CDR3 coding sequence is TGTGCCAGCAGCCAGATAGGGGCTAGCGGGACCCCCTACGAGCAGTACTTC. Combining the CDR3 with reference TRBV28 and TRBJ2-7 gives the whole variable domain DVKVTQSSRYLVKRTGEKVFLECVQDMDHENMFWYRQDPGLGLRLIYFSYDVKMKEKGDIPEGYSVSREKKERFSLILESASTNQTSMYLCASSQIGASGTPYEQYFGPGTRLTVT.

This clonotype was observed many times. The chain couples TRBV18 to TRBJ2-7; 10 positions match TRBD1. Germline CDR1 KGHSH, CDR2 LQKENI. The J segment lost 0 bases and the V segment lost 6 bases, leaving 8 bases of the junction unmatched. This CDR3 has 16 residues. The CDR3 nucleotides are TGTGCCAGCTCCCCTAGACAGGGGGCCCTCTCCTACGAGCAGTACTTC. Amino acid sequence: CASSPRQGALSYEQYF.

The chain couples TRBV6-5 to TRBJ2-7; weak D call: TRBD1 (5 bases). The CDR3 has 16 residues. The V end lost 0 bases, the J end lost 0 bases, and 12 bases lay between the germline ends. Germline assignment: CDR1 MNHEY and CDR2 SVGAGI. CDR3 DNA: TGTGCCAGCAGTTACTCAACCAGGGCGCACTCCTACGAGCAGTACTTC. Its protein product is CASSYSTRAHSYEQYF.

The V call is TRBV6-1, the J call TRBJ1-3, with D hard to call. The germline CDR1 and CDR2 sequences are MNHNS and SASEGT. The V and J ends lost 6 bases and 4 bases respectively, with 13 bases between them. The CDR3 consists of 14 residues. Here the CDR3 DNA reads TGTGCCAGCAGCTCATCGGGCAAGGGAAACACCATATATTTT. This gives the protein CASSSSGKGNTIYF.

This chain joins TRBV27 and TRBJ2-2; D unclear. Looked up from germline, CDR1 is MNHEY and CDR2 is SMNVEV (reference sequence). The CDR3 contains 15 residues. The ends were cut back, 2 bases at V and 7 bases at J, with 14 bases in the middle. The CDR3 bases are TGTGCCAGCAGTTTAAGAGACCTTTACAGCGGGGAGCTGTTTTTT. It yields the protein CASSLRDLYSGELFF.

This clonotype was counted at least ten times. The gene calls are TRBV25-1 and TRBJ2-7; D is unresolved. V was clipped by 4 bases and J by 1 base, with 8 bases between them. This CDR3 has 13 amino acids. The V gene's germline CDR1 is MGHDK and CDR2 SYGVNS. The CDR3 nucleotides read TGTGCCAGCAGTGTGGGATCTTCCTACGAGCAGTACTTC. Protein sequence: CASSVGSSYEQYF.

This clonotype was detected many times. The rearrangement uses TRBV29-1 and TRBJ2-7; D is perhaps TRBD1 (6 bases). The V end lost 4 bases, the J end lost 0 bases, and 10 bases lay between the germline ends. CDR1 is SQVTM and CDR2 is ANQGSEA in the germline V gene. The CDR3 spans 13 residues. As DNA, the CDR3 is TGCAGCGTTGGCGACAGGAACTCCTACGAGCAGTACTTC. Encoded protein: CSVGDRNSYEQYF.

This clonotype was found many times. The chain carries TRBV4-3 and TRBJ2-7; 7 bases line up with TRBD2. The V gene's germline CDR1 is LGHNA and CDR2 YSLEER. The CDR3 length is 15 residues. Trimming took 1 base from V and 4 from J; bases not matched to a gene: 7. CDR3 sequence reads: CASSQGSSGGYEQYF. The CDR3 DNA sequence: TGCGCCAGCAGCCAAGGTAGCTCGGGGGGATACGAGCAGTACTTC.

The sample holds a few counts of this clonotype. This rearrangement joins TRBV5-1 to TRBJ2-7; a possible D gene is TRBD2 (5 bases). The germline V and J ends were trimmed by 4 bases and 2 bases, with 10 bases remaining between them. Looked up from germline, CDR1 is SGHRS and CDR2 is YFSETQ. There are 13 residues in the CDR3. The CDR3 DNA reads TGCGCCAGCAGCCCCTTTAGCGCCTACGAGCAGTACTTC. Translation gives CASSPFSAYEQYF.

The rearrangement links TRBV28 to TRBJ2-5; TRBD1 might be the D (5 bases). Germline V gene sequence: CDR1 MDHEN, CDR2 SYDVKM. This CDR3 has 15 amino acids. V gave up 6 bases and J gave up 1 base, with 15 bases separating them. The CDR3 bases are TGTGCCAGCAGGCCGGACACAGCGTCCCAAGAGACCCAGTACTTC. Protein sequence: CASRPDTASQETQYF.

This clonotype appeared many times. The chain is built from TRBV28 and TRBJ2-7, with 8 bases fitting TRBD2. The J segment lost 6 bases and the V segment lost 5 bases, leaving 9 bases of the junction unmatched. The CDR3 loop spans 14 amino acids. Germline CDR1 is MDHEN and CDR2 is SYDVKM. In DNA, the CDR3 is TGTGCCAGCAGTGGGACTAGTCCCCTCGCCGAGCAGTACTTC. This sequence encodes CASSGTSPLAEQYF.